This T cell receptor (beta chain) appears in the sequencing data of a study of T-cell memory formation after mild COVID-19. Study-level results: Clones shrinking between day 15 and 85 showed a balanced CD4/CD8 split, and those that grew later tilted toward CD4+.

The table lists this clonotype with a few counts. Its matching antigen is unknown. TCRdb recomputed calls from the 5' RACE reads with MiXCR, one row per CDR3 protein. The sample shows around 300,000 distinct CDR3 sequences, around 19% of them seen only once. This receptor was identified in a man younger than 30 who had mild COVID-19 (a few samples of this study predate the infection). Cell type and time point are not known. Specimen: PBMCs or a T cell subset sorted from them (not recorded which).

CDR3 amino acids: CASSRPLIDQPQHF. CDR3 nucleotide sequence: TGTGCCAGCAGTCGACCCCTCATTGATCAGCCCCAGCATTTT. This chain uses TRBV6-2 or TRBV6-3 with TRBJ1-5, with D unresolved. The CDR3 is made up of 14 amino acids. CDR1 and CDR2 from the germline V gene are MNHEY and SVGEGT. V was clipped by 5 bases and J by 5 bases, with 13 bases between them.